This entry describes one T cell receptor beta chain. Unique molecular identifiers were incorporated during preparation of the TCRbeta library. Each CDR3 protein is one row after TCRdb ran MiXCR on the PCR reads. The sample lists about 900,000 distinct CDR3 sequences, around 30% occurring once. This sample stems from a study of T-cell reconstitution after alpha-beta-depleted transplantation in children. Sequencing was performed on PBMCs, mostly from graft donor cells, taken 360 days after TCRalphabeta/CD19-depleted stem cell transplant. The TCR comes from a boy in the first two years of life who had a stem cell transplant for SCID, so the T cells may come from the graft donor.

CDR3 DNA sequence: TGTGCCAGCAGCTTAGCTCCAGCTATGGAGGAGTTCTTC. Residues: CASSLAPAMEEFF. The chain combines TRBV7-9 with TRBJ2-1, with D perhaps matching TRBD2 (5 bases). Germline values: CDR1 SEHNR, CDR2 FQNEAQ (reference sequence). Trimming cost V 0 bases and J 14 bases, with 14 bases left between them. This CDR3 has 13 residues.